This T cell receptor beta chain stems from a study of blood T cell repertoires in COVID-19. Study overall: Sources were T cells, B-cell-depleted T cells, or PBMCs; the material itself was cDNA or gDNA.

Germline assignment: CDR1 LGHDT and CDR2 YNNKEL (reference sequence). The CDR3 runs to 16 residues. Per the study methods: Estimation of nucleated cell counts was performed using reference gene primer amplification. Generated by immunoSEQ multiplex PCR, the TCRdb table keeps only in-frame clones and is missing some. That table gives V, J and clone size, and the DNA gave D and trimming. The sample consists of around 100,000 clones, 84% of them appearing once. About this clone itself: The junction departs from germline at one end; a sequencing error may be responsible.

The chain couples TRBV3-1 (or the pseudogene TRBV3-2) to TRBJ2-7; TRBD1 matches at 7 bases. Input material: peripheral blood. The origin of this receptor is a man in his sixties with acute or convalescent COVID-19. CDR3: CASSQGPGGDTSFRRF. The DNA of the CDR3 is TGTGCCAGCAGCCAAGGCCCAGGGGGTGACACCTCCTTTAGGCGCTTC.